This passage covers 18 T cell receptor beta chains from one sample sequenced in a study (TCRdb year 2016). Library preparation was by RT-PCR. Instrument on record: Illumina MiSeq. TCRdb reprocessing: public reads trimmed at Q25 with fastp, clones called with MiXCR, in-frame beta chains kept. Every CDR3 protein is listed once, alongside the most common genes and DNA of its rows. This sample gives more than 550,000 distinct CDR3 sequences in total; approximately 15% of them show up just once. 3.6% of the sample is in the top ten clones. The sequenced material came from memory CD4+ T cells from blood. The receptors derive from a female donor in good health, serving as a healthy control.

CDR3 sequence: CASSSMGTYNEQFF. The CDR3 DNA sequence: TGTGCCAGCAGCTCCATGGGAACCTACAATGAGCAGTTCTTC. This chain links TRBV7-2 with TRBJ2-1, with unresolved D. V lost 4 bases to trimming and J lost 2 bases, with 9 bases between them. The germline gives CDR1 SGHTA, CDR2 FQGNSA. This CDR3 is 14 amino acids long.

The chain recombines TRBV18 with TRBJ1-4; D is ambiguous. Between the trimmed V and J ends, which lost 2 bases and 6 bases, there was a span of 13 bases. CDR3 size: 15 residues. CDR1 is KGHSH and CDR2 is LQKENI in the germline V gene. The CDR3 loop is CASSPSLTEDEKLFF. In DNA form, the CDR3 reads TGTGCCAGCTCACCATCGCTCACAGAGGATGAAAAACTGTTTTTT.

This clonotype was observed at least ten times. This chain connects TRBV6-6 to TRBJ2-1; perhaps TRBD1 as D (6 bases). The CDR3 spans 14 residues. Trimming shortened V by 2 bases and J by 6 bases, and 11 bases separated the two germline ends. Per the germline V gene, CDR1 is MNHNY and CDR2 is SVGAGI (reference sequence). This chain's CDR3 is CASSYGQYSNEQFF. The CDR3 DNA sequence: TGTGCCAGCAGTTACGGACAGTACAGCAATGAGCAGTTCTTC.

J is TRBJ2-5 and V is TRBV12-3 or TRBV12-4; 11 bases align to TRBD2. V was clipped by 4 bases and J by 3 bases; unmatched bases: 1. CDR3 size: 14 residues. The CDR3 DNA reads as TGTGCCAGCAGTTCGACTAGCGGGAAAGAGACCCAGTACTTC. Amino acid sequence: CASSSTSGKETQYF.

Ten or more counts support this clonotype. The CDR3 loop reads CASSSDGPYEQYF. The CDR3, as DNA: TGTGCCAGCAGTTCTGACGGCCCCTACGAGCAGTACTTC. The chain employs TRBV12-3 or TRBV12-4 and TRBJ2-7; D is uncertain. Trimming took 4 bases from V and 2 from J, leaving 9 bases between them. CDR3 length: 13 residues.

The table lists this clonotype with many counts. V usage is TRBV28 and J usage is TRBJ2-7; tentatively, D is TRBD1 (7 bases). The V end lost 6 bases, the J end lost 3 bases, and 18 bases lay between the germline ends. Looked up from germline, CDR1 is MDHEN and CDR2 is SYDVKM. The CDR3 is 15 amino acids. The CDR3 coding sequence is TGTGCCAGCAGCAGGGGGGTAGGTATGGGCTACGAGCAGTACTTC. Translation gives CASSRGVGMGYEQYF. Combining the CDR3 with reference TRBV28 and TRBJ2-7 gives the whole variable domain DVKVTQSSRYLVKRTGEKVFLECVQDMDHENMFWYRQDPGLGLRLIYFSYDVKMKEKGDIPEGYSVSREKKERFSLILESASTNQTSMYLCASSRGVGMGYEQYFGPGTRLTVT.

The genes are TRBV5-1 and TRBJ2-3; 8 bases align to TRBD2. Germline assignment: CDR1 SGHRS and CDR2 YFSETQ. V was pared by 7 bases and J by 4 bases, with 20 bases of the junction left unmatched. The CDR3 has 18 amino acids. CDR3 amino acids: CASGHQAGGSLWADTQYF. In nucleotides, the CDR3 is TGCGCCAGCGGACATCAGGCGGGAGGCTCCTTGTGGGCAGATACGCAGTATTTT.

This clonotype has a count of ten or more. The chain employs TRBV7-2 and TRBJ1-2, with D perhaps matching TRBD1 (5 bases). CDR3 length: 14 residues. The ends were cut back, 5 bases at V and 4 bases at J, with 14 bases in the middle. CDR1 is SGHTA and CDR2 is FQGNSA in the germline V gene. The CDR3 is CASSPRQGAYGYTF. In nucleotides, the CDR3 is TGTGCCAGCAGCCCCCGTCAGGGAGCCTATGGCTACACCTTC.

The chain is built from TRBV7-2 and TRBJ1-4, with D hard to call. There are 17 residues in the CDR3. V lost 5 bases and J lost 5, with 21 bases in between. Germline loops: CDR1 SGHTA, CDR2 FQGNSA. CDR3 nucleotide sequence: TGTGCCAGCAGCCGAATTAACCCGGGATACGGGAATGAAAAACTGTTTTTT. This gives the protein CASSRINPGYGNEKLFF. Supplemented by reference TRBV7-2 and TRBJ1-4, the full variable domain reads GAGVSQSPSNKVTEKGKDVELRCDPISGHTALYWYRQSLGQGLEFLIYFQGNSAPDKSGLPSDRFSAERTGGSVSTLTIQRTQQEDSAVYLCASSRINPGYGNEKLFFGSGTQLSVL.

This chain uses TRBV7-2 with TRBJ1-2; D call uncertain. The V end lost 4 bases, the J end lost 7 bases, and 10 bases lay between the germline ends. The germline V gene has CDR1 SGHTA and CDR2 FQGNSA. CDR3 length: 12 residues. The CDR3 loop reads CASSWTNFGYTF. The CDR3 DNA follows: TGTGCCAGCAGCTGGACCAATTTTGGCTACACCTTC.

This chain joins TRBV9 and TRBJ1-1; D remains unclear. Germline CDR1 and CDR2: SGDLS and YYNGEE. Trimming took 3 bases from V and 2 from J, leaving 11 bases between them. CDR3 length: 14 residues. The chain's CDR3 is CASSERNFNTEAFF. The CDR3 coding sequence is TGTGCCAGCAGCGAGAGGAACTTTAACACTGAAGCTTTCTTT.

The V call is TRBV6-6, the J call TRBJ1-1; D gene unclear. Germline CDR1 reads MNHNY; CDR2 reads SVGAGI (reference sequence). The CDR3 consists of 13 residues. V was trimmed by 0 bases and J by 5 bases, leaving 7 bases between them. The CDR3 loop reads CASSYSKETEAFF. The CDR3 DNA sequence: TGTGCCAGCAGTTACTCGAAAGAGACTGAAGCTTTCTTT.

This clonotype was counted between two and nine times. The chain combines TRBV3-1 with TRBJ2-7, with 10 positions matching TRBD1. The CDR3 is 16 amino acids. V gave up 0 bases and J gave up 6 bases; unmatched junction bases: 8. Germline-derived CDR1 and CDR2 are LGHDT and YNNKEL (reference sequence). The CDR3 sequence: CASSQELRDRGTEQYF. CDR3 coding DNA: TGTGCCAGCAGCCAAGAGCTGAGGGACAGGGGTACCGAGCAGTACTTC.

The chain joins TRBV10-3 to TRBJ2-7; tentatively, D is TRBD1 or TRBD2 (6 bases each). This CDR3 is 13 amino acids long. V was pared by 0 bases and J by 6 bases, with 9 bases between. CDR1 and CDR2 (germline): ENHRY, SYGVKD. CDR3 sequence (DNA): TGTGCCATCAGTGAGTCGGAGGGGGGCGAGCAGTACTTC. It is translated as CAISESEGGEQYF.

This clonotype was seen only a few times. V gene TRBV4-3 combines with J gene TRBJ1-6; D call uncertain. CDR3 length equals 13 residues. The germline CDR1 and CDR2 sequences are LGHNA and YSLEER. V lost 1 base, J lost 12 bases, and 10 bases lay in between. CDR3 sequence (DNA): TGCGCCAGCAGCCAAGTAGCGGTCAGACCCCTCCACTTT. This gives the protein CASSQVAVRPLHF.

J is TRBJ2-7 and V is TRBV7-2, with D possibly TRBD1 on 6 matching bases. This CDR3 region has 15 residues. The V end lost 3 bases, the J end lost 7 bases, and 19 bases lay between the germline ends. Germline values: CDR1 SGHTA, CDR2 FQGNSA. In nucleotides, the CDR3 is TGTGCCAGCAGCTTTGCCGGACAGACCCTAGGGGAGCAGTACTTC. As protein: CASSFAGQTLGEQYF.

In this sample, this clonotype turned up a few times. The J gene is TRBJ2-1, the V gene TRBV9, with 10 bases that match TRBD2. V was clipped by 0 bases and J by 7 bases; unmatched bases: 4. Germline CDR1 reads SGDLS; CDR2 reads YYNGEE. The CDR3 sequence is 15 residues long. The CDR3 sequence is CASSVGSSGGNEQFF. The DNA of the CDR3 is TGTGCCAGCAGCGTAGGCTCTAGCGGGGGAAATGAGCAGTTCTTC.

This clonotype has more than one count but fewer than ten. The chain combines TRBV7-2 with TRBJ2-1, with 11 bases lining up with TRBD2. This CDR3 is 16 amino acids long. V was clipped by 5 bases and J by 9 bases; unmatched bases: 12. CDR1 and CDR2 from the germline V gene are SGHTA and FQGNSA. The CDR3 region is CASSGWGLAAVSEQFF. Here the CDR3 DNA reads TGTGCCAGCAGCGGGTGGGGACTAGCGGCTGTCAGTGAGCAGTTCTTC.